This T cell receptor beta chain was found in a study of beta chain features in type 1 diabetes. Study conclusions and caveats: Patients with type 1 diabetes showed fewer VDJ junction insertions and more deletions.

The CDR3 has 18 amino acids. Germline CDR1 reads LGHNA; CDR2 reads YNFKEQ. Deletions cut 1 base from V and 0 bases from J, with 16 bases between. The authors reverse transcribed all of the isolated RNA, so sequencing captured expressed TCRB transcripts. Using immunoSEQ multiplex PCR, the repertoire was profiled, and TCRdb retains in-frame clones only, with some absent. Among 500,000 to 700,000 clones listed, 15% to 19% were seen once. Remarks on this clone: The antigen remains unidentified.

The origin of this receptor is a man in his late teens or twenties in good health. This sequence joins TRBV4-2 and TRBJ2-1, with D possibly TRBD1 on 6 matching bases. What was sequenced was naive CD4+ T cells from blood. CDR3 bases: TGTGCCAGCAGCCAAGGAGGGGGTGGACTGAGCTCCTACAATGAGCAGTTCTTC. Its protein is CASSQGGGGLSSYNEQFF.